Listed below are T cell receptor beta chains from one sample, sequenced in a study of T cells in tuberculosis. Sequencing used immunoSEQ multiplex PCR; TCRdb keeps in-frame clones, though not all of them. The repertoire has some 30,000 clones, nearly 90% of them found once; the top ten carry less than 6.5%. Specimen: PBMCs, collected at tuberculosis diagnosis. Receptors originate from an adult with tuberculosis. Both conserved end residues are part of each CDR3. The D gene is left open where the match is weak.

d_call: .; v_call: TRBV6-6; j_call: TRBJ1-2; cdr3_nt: TGTGCCAGCAGTTTAACAGGGAACTATGGCTACACCTTC; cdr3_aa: CASSLTGNYGYTF
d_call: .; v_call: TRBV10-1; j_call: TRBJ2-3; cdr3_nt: TGCGCCAGCAGTGAGTTTGGCAGTATTAGCACAGATACGCAGTATTTT; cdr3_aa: CASSEFGSISTDTQYF
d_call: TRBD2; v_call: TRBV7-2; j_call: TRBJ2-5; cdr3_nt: TGTGCCAGCAGCCTTTGGACTAGCGGGGGGCAGCAGACCCAGTACTTC; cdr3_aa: CASSLWTSGGQQTQYF
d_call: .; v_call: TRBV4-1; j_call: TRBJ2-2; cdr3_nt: TGCGCCAGCAGCCAAGATCGGGGGGCGAACGGGGAGCTGTTTTTT; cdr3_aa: CASSQDRGANGELFF
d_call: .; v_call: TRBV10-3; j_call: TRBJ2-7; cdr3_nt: TGTGCCATCAGTGAGCATGCGGTTGCCTACGAGCAGTACTTC; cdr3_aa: CAISEHAVAYEQYF
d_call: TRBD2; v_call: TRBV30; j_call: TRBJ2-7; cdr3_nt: TGTGCCTGGAGTACTAGCGGGAGTGGCGAGCAGTACTTC; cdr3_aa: CAWSTSGSGEQYF
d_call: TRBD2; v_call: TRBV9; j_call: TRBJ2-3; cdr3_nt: TGTGCCAGCAGCTCGAGACTAGCGGGGGGGCCAGATACGCAGTATTTT; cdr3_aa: CASSSRLAGGPDTQYF
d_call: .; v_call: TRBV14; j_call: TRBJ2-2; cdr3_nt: TGTGCCAGCAGCCAAGTGGCCCGAATGAACACCGGGGAGCTGTTTTTT; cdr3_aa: CASSQVARMNTGELFF
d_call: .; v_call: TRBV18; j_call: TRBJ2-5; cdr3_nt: TGTGCCAGCTCCAATGGGGGAGGTATCCAAGAGACCCAGTACTTC; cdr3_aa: CASSNGGGIQETQYF
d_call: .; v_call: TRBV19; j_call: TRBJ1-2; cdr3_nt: TGTGCCAGTAGTATGGGGTCCAGGGGATATAGTGGCTACACCTTC; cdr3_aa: CASSMGSRGYSGYTF
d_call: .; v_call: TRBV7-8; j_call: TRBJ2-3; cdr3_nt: TGTGCCAGCAGCTTAGACAGGGTGGGAGATACGCAGTATTTT; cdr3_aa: CASSLDRVGDTQYF
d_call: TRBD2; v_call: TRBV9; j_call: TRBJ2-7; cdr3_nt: TGTGCCAGCAGCGTAGGTTTGGGCGGGAGCATCTACGAGCAGTACTTC; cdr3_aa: CASSVGLGGSIYEQYF
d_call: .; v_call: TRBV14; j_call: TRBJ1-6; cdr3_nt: TGTGCCAGCAGCTCCGGACGACTAAGCTCCTATAATTCACCCCTCCACTTT; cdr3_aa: CASSSGRLSSYNSPLHF